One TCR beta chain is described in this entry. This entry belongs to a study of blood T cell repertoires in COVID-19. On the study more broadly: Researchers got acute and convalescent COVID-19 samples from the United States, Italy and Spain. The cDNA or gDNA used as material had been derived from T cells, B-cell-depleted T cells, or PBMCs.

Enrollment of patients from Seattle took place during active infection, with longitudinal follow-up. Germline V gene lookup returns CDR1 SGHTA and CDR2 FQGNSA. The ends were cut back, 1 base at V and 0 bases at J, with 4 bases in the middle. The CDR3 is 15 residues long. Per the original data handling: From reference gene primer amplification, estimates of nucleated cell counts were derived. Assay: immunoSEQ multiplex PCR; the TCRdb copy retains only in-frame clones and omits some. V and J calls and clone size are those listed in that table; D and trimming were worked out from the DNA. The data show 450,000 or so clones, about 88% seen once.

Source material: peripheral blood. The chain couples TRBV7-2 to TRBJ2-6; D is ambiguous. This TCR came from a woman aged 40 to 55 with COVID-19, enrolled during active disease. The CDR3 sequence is CASSLGSSGANVLTF. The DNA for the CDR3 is TGTGCCAGCAGCTTAGGCAGCTCTGGGGCCAACGTCCTGACTTTC.